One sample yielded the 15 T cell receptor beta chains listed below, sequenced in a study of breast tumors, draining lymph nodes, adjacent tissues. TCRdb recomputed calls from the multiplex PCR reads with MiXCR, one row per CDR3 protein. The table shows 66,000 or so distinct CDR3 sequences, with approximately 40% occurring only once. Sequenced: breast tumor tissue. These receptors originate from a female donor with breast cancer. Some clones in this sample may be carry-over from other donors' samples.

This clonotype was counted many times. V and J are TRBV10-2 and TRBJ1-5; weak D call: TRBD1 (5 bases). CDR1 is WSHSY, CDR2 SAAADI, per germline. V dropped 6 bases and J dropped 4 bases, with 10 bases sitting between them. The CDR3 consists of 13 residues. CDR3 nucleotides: TGCGCCAGCAGACAGGAGTTAAATCAGCCCCAGCATTTT. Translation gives CASRQELNQPQHF.

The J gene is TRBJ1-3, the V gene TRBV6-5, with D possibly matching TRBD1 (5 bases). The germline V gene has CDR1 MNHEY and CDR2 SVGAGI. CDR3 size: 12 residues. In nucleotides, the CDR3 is TGTGCTCGTTCAGGGTCAGGAAACACCATATATTTT. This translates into CARSGSGNTIYF.

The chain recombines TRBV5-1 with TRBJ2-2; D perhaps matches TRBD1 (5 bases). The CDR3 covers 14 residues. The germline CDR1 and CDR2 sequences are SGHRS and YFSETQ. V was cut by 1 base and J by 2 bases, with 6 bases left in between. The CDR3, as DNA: TGCGCCAGCAGCTTGCGGACAAACACCGGGGAGCTGTTTTTT. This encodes CASSLRTNTGELFF.

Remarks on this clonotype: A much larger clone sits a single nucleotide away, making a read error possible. This chain's CDR3 is CASGTSGAAGSDTQYF. The CDR3 nucleotides read TGTGCCAGCGGCACTAGCGGGGCGGCAGGCTCAGATACGCAGTATTTT. V and J are TRBV5-4 and TRBJ2-3; TRBD2 matches at 10 bases. CDR3 length: 16 amino acids. The J segment lost 4 bases and the V segment lost 7 bases, leaving 12 bases of the junction unmatched. Looked up from germline, CDR1 is SGHNT and CDR2 is YYREEE (reference sequence).

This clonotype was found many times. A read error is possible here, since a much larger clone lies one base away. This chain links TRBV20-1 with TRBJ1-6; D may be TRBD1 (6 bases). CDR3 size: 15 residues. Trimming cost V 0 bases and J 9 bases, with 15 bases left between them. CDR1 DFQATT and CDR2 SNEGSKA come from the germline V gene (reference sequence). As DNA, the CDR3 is TGCAGTGCTAGAGACAGGGGTAGGATAACTTCACCCCTCCACTTT. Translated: CSARDRGRITSPLHF.

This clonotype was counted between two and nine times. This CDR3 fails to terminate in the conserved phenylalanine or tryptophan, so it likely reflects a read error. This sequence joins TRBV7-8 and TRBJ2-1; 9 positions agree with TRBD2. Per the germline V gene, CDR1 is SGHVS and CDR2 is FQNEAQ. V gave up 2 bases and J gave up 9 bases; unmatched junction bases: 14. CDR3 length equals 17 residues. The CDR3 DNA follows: TGTGCCAGCAGCTTAAAATTTGCGGGAGGGCCCGCAAGTGAGCAGTTCGTC. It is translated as CASSLKFAGGPASEQFV.

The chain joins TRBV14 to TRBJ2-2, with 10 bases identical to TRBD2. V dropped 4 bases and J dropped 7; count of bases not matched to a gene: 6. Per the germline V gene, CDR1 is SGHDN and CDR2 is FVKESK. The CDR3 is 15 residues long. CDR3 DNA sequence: TGTGCCAGCAGCCGACGGACTAGCGGATACGGGGAGCTGTTTTTT. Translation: CASSRRTSGYGELFF.

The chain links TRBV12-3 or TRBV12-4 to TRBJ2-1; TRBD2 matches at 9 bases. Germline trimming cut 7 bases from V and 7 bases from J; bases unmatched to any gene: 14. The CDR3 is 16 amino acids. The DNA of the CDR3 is TGTGCCAGCATCCTCTCCGGCGGGGGGGCGGTAAATGAGCAGTTCTTC. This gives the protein CASILSGGGAVNEQFF.

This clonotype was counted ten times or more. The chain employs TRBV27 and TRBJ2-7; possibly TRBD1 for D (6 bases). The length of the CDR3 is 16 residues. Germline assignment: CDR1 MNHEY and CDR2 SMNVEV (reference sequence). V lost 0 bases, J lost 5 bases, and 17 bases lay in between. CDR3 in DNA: TGTGCCAGCAGTTTATCGCCGGCAGGGGATAACGACGAGCAGTACTTC. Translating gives CASSLSPAGDNDEQYF.

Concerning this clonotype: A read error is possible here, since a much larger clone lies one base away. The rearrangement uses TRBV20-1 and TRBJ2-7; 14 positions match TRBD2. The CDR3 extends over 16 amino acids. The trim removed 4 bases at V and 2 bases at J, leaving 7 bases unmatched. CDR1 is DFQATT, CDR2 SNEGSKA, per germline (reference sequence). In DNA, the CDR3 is TGCAGTGCTACGGGACTAGCGGGAGTGGCCGCCTACGAGCAGTACTTC. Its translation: CSATGLAGVAAYEQYF.

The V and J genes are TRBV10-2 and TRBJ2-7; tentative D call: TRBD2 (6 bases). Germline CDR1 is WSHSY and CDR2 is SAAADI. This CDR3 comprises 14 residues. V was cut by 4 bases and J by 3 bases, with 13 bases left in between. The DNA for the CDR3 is TGCGCCAGCAGTGCGGACGGGAGTGGCTACGAGCAGTACTTC. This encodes CASSADGSGYEQYF.

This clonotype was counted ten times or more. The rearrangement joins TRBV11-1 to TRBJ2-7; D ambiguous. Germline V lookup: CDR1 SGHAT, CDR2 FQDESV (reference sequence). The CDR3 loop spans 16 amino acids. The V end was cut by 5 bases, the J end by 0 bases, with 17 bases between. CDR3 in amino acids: CASSRQGLPSSYEQYF. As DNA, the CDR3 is TGTGCCAGCAGCCGACAAGGGTTGCCAAGCTCCTACGAGCAGTACTTC.

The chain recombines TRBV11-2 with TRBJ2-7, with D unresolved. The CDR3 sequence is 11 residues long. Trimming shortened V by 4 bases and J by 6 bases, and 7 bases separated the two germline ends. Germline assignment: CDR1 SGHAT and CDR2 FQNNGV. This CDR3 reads CASSWGREQYF. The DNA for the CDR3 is TGTGCCAGCAGCTGGGGTCGCGAGCAGTACTTC.

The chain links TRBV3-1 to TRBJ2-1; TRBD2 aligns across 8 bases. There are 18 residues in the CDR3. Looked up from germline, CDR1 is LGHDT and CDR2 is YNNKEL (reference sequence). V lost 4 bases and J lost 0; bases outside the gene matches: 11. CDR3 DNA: TGTGCCAGCAGCCGAGCGGGAGAAGGGGGGAGCTCCTACAATGAGCAGTTCTTC. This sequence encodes CASSRAGEGGSSYNEQFF.

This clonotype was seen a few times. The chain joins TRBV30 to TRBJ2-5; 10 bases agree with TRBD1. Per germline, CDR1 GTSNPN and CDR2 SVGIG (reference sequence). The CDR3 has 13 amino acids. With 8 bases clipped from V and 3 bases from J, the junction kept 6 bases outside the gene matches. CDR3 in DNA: TGTGCCGCTACCGGGACAGGGGAAGAGACCCAGTACTTC. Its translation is CAATGTGEETQYF.